This T cell receptor beta chain was observed in a study of T cells after somatic rescue of genetic block (TCRdb year 2020). For context, the study as a whole: The study assessed how robust, over the long term, a T-cell system was when the system had developed through somatic rescue of a genetic block in T-cell development.

On this clone itself: The target of this receptor is not known. Qualities for individual bases were not recorded, and no much larger clone is one base off.

The library was obtained by the immunoSEQ multiplex PCR assay. TCRdb limited this immuneACCESS table to in-frame rearrangements with V and J called. A share of clones is missing; checked studies link under half to unresolved V genes, and the rest is unexplained. For this sample the table gives 70,000 or so clones, of which roughly 94% were detected only once. The biggest ten clones account for 3% of the sample. The CDR3 contains 13 residues, cysteine and phenylalanine counted. Left in the record is the CDR3 DNA by itself, 39 bases read in frame from the first base. V gives up 3 bases and J gives up 4 bases, and the segment between their germline ends measures 9 bases. Looking up the germline V gene yields CDR1 KGHSH and CDR2 LQKENI.

Sequenced input: peripheral blood mononuclear cells (PBMCs). The chain is encoded by TRBV18 joined to TRBJ2-5, with no D gene named confidently. The TCR sequence derives from a man aged 40-50 years. The CDR3 region has the sequence CASSPTSVETQYF. In nucleotides, the sequence is TGTGCCAGCTCACCCACCAGCGTAGAGACCCAGTACTTC.